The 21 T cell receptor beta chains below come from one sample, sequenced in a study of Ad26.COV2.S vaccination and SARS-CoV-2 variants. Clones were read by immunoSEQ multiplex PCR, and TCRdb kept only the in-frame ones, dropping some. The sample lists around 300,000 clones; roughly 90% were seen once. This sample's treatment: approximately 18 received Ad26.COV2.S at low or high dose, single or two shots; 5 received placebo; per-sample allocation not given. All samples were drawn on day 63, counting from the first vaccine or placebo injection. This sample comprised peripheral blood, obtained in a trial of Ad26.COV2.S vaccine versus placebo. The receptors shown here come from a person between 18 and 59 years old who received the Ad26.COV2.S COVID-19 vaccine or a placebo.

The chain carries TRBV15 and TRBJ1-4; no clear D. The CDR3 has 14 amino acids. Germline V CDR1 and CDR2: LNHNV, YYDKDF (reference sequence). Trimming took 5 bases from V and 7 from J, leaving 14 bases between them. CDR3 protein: CATSVRAEVEKLFF. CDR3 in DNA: TGTGCCACCAGCGTGAGGGCCGAGGTTGAAAAACTGTTTTTT.

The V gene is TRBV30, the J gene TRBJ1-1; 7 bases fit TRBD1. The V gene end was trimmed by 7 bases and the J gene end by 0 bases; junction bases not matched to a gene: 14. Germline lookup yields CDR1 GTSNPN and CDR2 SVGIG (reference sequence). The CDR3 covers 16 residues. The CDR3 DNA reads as TGTGCCTCCACGGACAGGCATTCGGACATGAACACTGAAGCTTTCTTT. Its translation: CASTDRHSDMNTEAFF.

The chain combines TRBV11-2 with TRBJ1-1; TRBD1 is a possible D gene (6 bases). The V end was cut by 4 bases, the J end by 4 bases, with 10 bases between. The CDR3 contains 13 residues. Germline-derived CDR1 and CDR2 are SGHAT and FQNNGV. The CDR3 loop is CASSSTGSTEAFF. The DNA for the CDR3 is TGTGCCAGCAGCTCTACAGGGTCCACTGAAGCTTTCTTT.

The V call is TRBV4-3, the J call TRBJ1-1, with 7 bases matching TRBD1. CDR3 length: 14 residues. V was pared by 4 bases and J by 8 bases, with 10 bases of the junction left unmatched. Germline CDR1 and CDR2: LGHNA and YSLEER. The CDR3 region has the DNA TGCGCCAGCAGCCCGACAGGGTCGATTTTAGAAGCTTTCTTT. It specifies CASSPTGSILEAFF.

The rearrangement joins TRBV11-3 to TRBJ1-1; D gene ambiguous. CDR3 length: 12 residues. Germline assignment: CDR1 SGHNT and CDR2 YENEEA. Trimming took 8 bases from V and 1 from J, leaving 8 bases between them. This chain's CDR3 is CASSRSNTEAFF. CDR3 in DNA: TGTGCCAGCTCGAGGTCGAACACTGAAGCTTTCTTT.

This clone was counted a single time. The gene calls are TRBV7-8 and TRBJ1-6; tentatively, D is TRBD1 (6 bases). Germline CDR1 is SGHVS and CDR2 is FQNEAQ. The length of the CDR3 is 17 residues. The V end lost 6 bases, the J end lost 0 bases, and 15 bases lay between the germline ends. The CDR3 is CASSSGAGSSYNSPLHF. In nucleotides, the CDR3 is TGTGCCAGCAGTTCAGGGGCCGGGAGCTCCTATAATTCACCCCTCCACTTT.

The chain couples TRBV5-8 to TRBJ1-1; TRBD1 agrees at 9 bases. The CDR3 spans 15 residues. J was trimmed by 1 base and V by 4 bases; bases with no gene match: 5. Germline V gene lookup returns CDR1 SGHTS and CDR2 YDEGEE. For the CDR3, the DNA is TGTGCCAGCAGCCGCCTGACAGGGGGGAACACTGAAGCTTTCTTT. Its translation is CASSRLTGGNTEAFF.

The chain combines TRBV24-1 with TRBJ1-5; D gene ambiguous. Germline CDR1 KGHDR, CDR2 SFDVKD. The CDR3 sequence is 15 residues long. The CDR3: CASSDEPRVYQPQHF. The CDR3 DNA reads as TGTGCTTCCAGTGACGAGCCCCGGGTCTATCAGCCCCAGCATTTT.

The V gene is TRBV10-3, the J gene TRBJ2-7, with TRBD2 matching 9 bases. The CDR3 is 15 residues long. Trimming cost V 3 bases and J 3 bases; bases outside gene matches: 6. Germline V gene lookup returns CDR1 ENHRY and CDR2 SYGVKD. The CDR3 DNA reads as TGTGCCATCAGTGAAGTAACTAGCGGGCACTACGAGCAGTACTTC. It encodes CAISEVTSGHYEQYF.

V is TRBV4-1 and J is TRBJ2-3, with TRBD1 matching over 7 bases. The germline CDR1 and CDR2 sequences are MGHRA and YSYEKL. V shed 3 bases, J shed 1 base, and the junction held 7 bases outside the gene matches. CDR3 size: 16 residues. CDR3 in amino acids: CASSHPPGTGTDTQYF. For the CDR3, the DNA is TGCGCCAGCAGCCATCCTCCCGGGACAGGCACAGATACGCAGTATTTT.

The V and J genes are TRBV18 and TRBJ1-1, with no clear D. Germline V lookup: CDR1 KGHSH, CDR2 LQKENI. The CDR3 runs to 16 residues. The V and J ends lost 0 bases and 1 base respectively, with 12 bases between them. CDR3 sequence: CASSPPQPLRNTEAFF. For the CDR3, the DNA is TGTGCCAGCTCACCACCGCAACCCCTTAGGAACACTGAAGCTTTCTTT.

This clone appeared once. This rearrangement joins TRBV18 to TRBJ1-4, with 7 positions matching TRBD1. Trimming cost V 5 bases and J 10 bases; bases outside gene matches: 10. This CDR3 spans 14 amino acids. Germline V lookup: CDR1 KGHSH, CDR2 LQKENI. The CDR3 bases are TGTGCCAGCTCAAACGGACAGGACGTTAGAAAACTGTTTTTT. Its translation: CASSNGQDVRKLFF.

The CDR3, as DNA: TGTGCCAGTATGGATGGTTGGAGGGATGGCTACACCTTC. It specifies CASMDGWRDGYTF. V is TRBV19 and J is TRBJ1-2; D unclear. V was shortened by 7 bases and J by 6 bases, with 15 bases between the two germline ends. The germline V gene encodes CDR1 LNHDA and CDR2 SQIVND (reference sequence). The CDR3 contains 13 residues.

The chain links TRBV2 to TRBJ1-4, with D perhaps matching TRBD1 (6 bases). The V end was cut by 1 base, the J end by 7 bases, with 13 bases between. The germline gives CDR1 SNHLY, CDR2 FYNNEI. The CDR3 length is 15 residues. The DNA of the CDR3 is TGTGCCAGCAGTGAAGGGGGTGGCAGGGGTGAAAAACTGTTTTTT. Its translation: CASSEGGGRGEKLFF. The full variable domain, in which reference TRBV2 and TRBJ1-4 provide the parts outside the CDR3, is EPEVTQTPSHQVTQMGQEVILRCVPISNHLYFYWYRQILGQKVEFLVSFYNNEISEKSEIFDDQFSVERPDGSNFTLKIRSTKLEDSAMYFCASSEGGGRGEKLFFGSGTQLSVL.

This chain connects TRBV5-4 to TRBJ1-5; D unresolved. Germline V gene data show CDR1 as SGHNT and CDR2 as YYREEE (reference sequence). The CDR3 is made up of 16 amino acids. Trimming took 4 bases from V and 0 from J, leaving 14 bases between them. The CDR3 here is CASSRCFSVSNQPQHF. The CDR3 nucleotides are TGTGCCAGCAGCCGCTGCTTCAGCGTTAGCAATCAGCCCCAGCATTTT.

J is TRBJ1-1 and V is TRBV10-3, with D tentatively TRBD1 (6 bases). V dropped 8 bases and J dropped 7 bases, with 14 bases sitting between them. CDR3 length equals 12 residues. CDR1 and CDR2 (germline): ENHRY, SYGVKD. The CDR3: CAIATGSLEAFF. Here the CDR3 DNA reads TGTGCCATCGCGACAGGAAGTCTTGAAGCTTTCTTT.

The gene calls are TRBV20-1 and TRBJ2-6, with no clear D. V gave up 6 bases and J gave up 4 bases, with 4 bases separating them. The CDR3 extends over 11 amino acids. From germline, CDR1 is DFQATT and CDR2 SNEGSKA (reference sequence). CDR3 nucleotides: TGCAGTGCGGAGGGGGCCAACGTCCTGACTTTC. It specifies CSAEGANVLTF.

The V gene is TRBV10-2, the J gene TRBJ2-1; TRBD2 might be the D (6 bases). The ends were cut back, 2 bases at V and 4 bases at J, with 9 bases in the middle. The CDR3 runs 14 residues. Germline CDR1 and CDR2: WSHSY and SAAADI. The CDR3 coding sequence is TGCGCCAGCAGTGAGGGGACTTATTACAATGAGCAGTTCTTC. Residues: CASSEGTYYNEQFF.

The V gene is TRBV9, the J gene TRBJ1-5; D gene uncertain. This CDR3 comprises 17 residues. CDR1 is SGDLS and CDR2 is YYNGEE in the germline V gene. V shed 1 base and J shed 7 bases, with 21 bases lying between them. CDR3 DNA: TGTGCCAGCAGCGTAACACCCTCAAACCACCGGTTCCAGCCCCAGCATTTT. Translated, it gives CASSVTPSNHRFQPQHF.

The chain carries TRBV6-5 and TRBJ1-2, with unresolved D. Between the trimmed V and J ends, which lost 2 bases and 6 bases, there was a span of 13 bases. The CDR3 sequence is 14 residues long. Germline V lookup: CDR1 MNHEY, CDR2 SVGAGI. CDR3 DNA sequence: TGTGCCAGCAGTTACGCGGGAGGGAGTAATGGCTACACCTTC. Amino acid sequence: CASSYAGGSNGYTF.

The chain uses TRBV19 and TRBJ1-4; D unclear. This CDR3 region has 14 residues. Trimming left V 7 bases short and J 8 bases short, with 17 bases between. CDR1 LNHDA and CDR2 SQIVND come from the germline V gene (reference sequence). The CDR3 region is CASKRLDFQEKLFF. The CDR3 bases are TGTGCCAGTAAAAGGCTGGACTTCCAGGAAAAACTGTTTTTT.